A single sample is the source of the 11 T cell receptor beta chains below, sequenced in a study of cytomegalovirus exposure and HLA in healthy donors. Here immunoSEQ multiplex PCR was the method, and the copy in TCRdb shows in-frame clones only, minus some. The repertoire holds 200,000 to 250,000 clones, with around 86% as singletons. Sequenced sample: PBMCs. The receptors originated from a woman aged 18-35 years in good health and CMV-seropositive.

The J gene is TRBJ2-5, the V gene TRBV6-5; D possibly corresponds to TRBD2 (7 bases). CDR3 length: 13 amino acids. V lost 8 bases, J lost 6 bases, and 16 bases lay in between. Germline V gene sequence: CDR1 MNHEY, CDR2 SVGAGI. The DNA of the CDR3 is TGTGCCAGCGGTCTTGCGGGGGCCAAGACCCAGTACTTC. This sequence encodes CASGLAGAKTQYF.

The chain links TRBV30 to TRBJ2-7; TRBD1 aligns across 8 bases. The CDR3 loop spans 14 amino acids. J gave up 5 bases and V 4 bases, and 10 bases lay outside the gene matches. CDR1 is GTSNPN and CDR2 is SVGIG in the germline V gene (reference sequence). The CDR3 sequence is CAWTSGQGVHEQYF. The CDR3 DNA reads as TGTGCCTGGACCTCCGGACAGGGAGTTCACGAGCAGTACTTC. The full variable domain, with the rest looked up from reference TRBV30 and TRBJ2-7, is SQTIHQWPATLVQPVGSPLSLECTVEGTSNPNLYWYRQAAGRGLQLLFYSVGIGQISSEVPQNLSASRPQDRQFILSSKKLLLSDSGFYLCAWTSGQGVHEQYFGPGTRLTVT.

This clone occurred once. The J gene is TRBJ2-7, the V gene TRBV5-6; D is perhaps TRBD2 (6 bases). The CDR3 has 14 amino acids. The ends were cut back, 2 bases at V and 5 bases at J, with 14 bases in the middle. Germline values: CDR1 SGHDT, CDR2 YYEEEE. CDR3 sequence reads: CASSFIGSSHEQYF. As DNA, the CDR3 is TGTGCCAGCAGCTTTATCGGGAGTTCGCACGAGCAGTACTTC.

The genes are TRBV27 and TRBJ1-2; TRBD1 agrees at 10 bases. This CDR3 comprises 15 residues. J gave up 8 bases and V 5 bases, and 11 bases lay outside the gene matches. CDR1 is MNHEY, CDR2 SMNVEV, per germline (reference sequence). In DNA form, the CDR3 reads TGTGCCAGCAGTCAAAGGGACAGGGGTGTGAGGGGCTACACCTTC. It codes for CASSQRDRGVRGYTF.

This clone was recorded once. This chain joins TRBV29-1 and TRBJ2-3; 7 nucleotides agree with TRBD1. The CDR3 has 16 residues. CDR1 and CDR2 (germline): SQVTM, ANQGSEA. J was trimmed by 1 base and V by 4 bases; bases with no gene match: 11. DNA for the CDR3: TGCAGCGTTGTAACAACCGGGACAGAAGGCACAGATACGCAGTATTTT. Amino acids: CSVVTTGTEGTDTQYF.

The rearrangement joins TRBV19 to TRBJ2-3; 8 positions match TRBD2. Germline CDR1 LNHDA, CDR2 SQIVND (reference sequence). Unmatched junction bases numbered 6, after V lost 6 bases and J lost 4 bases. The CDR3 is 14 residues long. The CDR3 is CASSPGLGADTQYF. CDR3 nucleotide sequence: TGTGCCAGTAGCCCGGGACTAGGGGCAGATACGCAGTATTTT.

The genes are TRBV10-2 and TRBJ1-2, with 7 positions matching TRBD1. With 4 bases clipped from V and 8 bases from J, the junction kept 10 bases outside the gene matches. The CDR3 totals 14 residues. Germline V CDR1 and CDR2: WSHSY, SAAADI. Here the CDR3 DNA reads TGCGCCAGCAGTGGGACAGGCGATTCCAAAGGCTACACCTTC. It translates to CASSGTGDSKGYTF.

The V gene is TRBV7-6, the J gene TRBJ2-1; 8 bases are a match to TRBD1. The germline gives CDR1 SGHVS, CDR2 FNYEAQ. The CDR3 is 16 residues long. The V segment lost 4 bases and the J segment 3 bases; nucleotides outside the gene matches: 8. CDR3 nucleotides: TGTGCCAGCAGCTCCAGACAGGGGTTAGACTACAATGAGCAGTTCTTC. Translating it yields CASSSRQGLDYNEQFF.

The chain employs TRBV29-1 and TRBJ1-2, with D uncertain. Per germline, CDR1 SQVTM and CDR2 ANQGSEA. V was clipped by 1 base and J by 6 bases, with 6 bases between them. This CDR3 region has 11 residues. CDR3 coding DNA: TGCAGCGTTGAAGCGGAGGATGGCTACACCTTC. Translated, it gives CSVEAEDGYTF. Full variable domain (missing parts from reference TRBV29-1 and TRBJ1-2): SAVISQKPSRDICQRGTSLTIQCQVDSQVTMMFWYRQQPGQSLTLIATANQGSEATYESGFVIDKFPISRPNLTFSTLTVSNMSPEDSSIYLCSVEAEDGYTFGSGTRLTVV.

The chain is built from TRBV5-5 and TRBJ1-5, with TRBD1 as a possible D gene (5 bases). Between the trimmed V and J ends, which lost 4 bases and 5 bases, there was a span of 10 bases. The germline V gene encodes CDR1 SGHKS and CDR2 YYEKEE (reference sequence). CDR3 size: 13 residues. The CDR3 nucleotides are TGTGCCAGCAGCACCCAGGGTTATCAGCCCCAGCATTTT. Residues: CASSTQGYQPQHF.

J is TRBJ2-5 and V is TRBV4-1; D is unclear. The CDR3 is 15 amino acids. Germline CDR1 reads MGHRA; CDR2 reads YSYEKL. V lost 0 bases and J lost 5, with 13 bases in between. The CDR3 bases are TGCGCCAGCAGCCAAGAACGGCAGGCACGCGAGACCCAGTACTTC. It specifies CASSQERQARETQYF.